The 10 T cell receptor beta chains in this list originate from one sample, sequenced in a study of cytomegalovirus exposure and HLA in healthy donors. PCR was performed using 60 Vbeta and 13 Jbeta primers. TCRdb keeps only in-frame clones here, not all; method: immunoSEQ multiplex PCR. This table has some 200,000 clones, around four fifths appearing once. Material: PBMCs. The receptors stem from a female donor in good health and CMV-seronegative.

V is TRBV4-1 and J is TRBJ1-2, with D possibly TRBD1 on 5 matching bases. Germline V CDR1 and CDR2: MGHRA, YSYEKL. V was clipped by 0 bases and J by 8 bases, with 13 bases between them. The CDR3 is 14 residues long. CDR3 sequence reads: CASSQDLISGGYTF. The CDR3 nucleotides read TGCGCCAGCAGCCAAGATCTGATCTCAGGGGGCTACACCTTC.

The V call is TRBV7-2, the J call TRBJ2-7, with D possibly being TRBD1 (5 bases). Trimming cost V 5 bases and J 3 bases, with 8 bases left between them. Germline assignment: CDR1 SGHTA and CDR2 FQGNSA. The CDR3 is made up of 12 amino acids. For the CDR3, the DNA is TGTGCCAGCAGCCGACAGAACTACGAGCAGTACTTC. Translating it yields CASSRQNYEQYF. The full variable domain, in which reference TRBV7-2 and TRBJ2-7 provide the parts outside the CDR3, is GAGVSQSPSNKVTEKGKDVELRCDPISGHTALYWYRQSLGQGLEFLIYFQGNSAPDKSGLPSDRFSAERTGGSVSTLTIQRTQQEDSAVYLCASSRQNYEQYFGPGTRLTVT.

The chain links TRBV30 to TRBJ1-4; 8 bases align to TRBD1. V gave up 8 bases and J gave up 6 bases; unmatched junction bases: 2. Germline CDR1 GTSNPN, CDR2 SVGIG (reference sequence). This CDR3 region has 11 residues. DNA for the CDR3: TGTGCCGGACAGGGTTATGAAAAACTGTTTTTT. Translating gives CAGQGYEKLFF.

The J gene is TRBJ1-1, the V gene TRBV19; D unclear. The CDR3 consists of 12 residues. Germline loops: CDR1 LNHDA, CDR2 SQIVND (reference sequence). The ends were cut back, 10 bases at V and 6 bases at J, with 15 bases in the middle. CDR3 sequence (DNA): TGTGCCATCGAGAAGAGGTTCGCTGAAGCTTTCTTT. It encodes CAIEKRFAEAFF.

This clone has only one observation. The V and J genes are TRBV19 and TRBJ2-2; D is perhaps TRBD1 (6 bases). The CDR3 contains 16 residues. V dropped 5 bases and J dropped 1 base, with 14 bases sitting between them. Germline lookup yields CDR1 LNHDA and CDR2 SQIVND (reference sequence). The CDR3 region is CASSAGAGLNTGELFF. The CDR3 DNA reads TGTGCCAGTAGTGCAGGGGCGGGTCTGAACACCGGGGAGCTGTTTTTT.

The chain links TRBV5-1 to TRBJ1-2, with 8 bases aligning to TRBD1. With 0 bases clipped from V and 6 bases from J, the junction kept 7 bases outside the gene matches. Germline V gene lookup returns CDR1 SGHRS and CDR2 YFSETQ. The CDR3 totals 15 residues. The CDR3 sequence: CASSLEGQVLDGYTF. CDR3 coding DNA: TGCGCCAGCAGCTTGGAGGGACAGGTCTTAGATGGCTACACCTTC.

This chain links TRBV15 with TRBJ2-6; tentatively, D is TRBD1 (6 bases). The CDR3 consists of 21 residues. V dropped 1 base and J dropped 5 bases, with 27 bases sitting between them. Germline V gives CDR1 LNHNV, CDR2 YYDKDF (reference sequence). In nucleotides, the CDR3 is TGTGCCACCAGCAGAGGCCCTGGACAGAGACAGATTATGCCCTGGGCCAACGTCCTGACTTTC. This encodes CATSRGPGQRQIMPWANVLTF. The full variable domain, in which reference TRBV15 and TRBJ2-6 provide the parts outside the CDR3, is DAMVIQNPRYQVTQFGKPVTLSCSQTLNHNVMYWYQQKSSQAPKLLFHYYDKDFNNEADTPDNFQSRRPNTSFCFLDIRSPGLGDTAMYLCATSRGPGQRQIMPWANVLTFGAGSRLTVL.

V usage is TRBV5-6 and J usage is TRBJ1-6; 7 bases fit TRBD1. The V gene's germline CDR1 is SGHDT and CDR2 YYEEEE. V lost 4 bases, J lost 6 bases, and 10 bases stayed unmatched. The CDR3 totals 16 residues. The CDR3 sequence: CASSRGQTLTNSPLHF. In nucleotides, the CDR3 is TGTGCCAGCAGCAGGGGACAGACTCTAACTAATTCACCCCTCCACTTT.

This clone was observed once. This chain links TRBV30 with TRBJ1-1; 8 bases are a match to TRBD1. V lost 0 bases to trimming and J lost 10 bases; unmatched junction nucleotides: 10. CDR3 size: 14 residues. Germline V lookup: CDR1 GTSNPN, CDR2 SVGIG (reference sequence). CDR3 residues: CAWSVQGGLGVAFF. CDR3 DNA sequence: TGTGCCTGGAGTGTACAGGGGGGACTCGGCGTAGCTTTCTTT.

The V gene is TRBV7-6, the J gene TRBJ2-1; a weak D match, TRBD2 (7 bases). Germline lookup yields CDR1 SGHVS and CDR2 FNYEAQ. The CDR3 runs to 17 residues. Trimming took off 5 bases at V and 0 bases at J, with 17 bases between the two ends. The CDR3, as DNA: TGTGCCAGCAGCGACGAAGAGGGGGGGGGCTCCTACAATGAGCAGTTCTTC. Protein product: CASSDEEGGGSYNEQFF.